This is a list of T cell receptor beta chains from one sample in a study of cytomegalovirus exposure and HLA in healthy donors. TCRdb keeps only in-frame clones here, not all; method: immunoSEQ multiplex PCR. The sample records fewer than 110,000 clones, around 67% being singletons. Sequenced material: PBMCs. Receptor source: a woman aged 50 to 60 in good health and CMV-seronegative. Both conserved end residues are part of each CDR3. Fields, in order: J gene, clone size, D gene, V gene, CDR3 protein, CDR3 DNA. A D gene is named only where the DNA matches it firmly. Some rows have no size entry. The others give once, few or many, or a class for an expanded clone.

>TRBJ2-5|few|TRBD2|TRBV7-9
CASSRLAGGWETQYF
TGTGCCAGCAGCAGACTAGCGGGAGGGTGGGAGACCCAGTACTTC
>TRBJ1-3|.|.|TRBV2
CASSVDKIGNTIYF
TGTGCCAGCAGTGTGGACAAAATAGGAAACACCATATATTTT
>TRBJ2-5|.|.|TRBV19
CASSIFREETQYF
TGTGCCAGTAGTATCTTCCGGGAAGAGACCCAGTACTTC
>TRBJ1-2|once|.|TRBV2
CASKTENYGYTF
TGTGCCAGCAAGACAGAAAACTATGGCTACACCTTC
>TRBJ2-5|.|.|TRBV30
CAWNREETQYF
TGTGCCTGGAACAGGGAAGAGACCCAGTACTTC
>TRBJ2-3|.|TRBD2|TRBV15
CATSRDRISGSADTQYF
TGTGCCACCAGCAGAGATCGTATTAGCGGGAGTGCAGATACGCAGTATTTT
>TRBJ1-1|.|.|TRBV14
CASSPKPTGSTEAFF
TGTGCCAGCAGCCCAAAACCTACAGGGAGCACTGAAGCTTTCTTT
>TRBJ1-5|.|TRBD1|TRBV19
CASKGQGAGQPQHF
TGTGCCAGTAAAGGACAGGGGGCAGGTCAGCCCCAGCATTTT
>TRBJ2-3|.|.|TRBV9
CASSAGTPSPTDTQYF
TGTGCCAGCAGCGCCGGGACTCCGAGCCCCACAGATACGCAGTATTTT
>TRBJ2-1|few|TRBD2|TRBV6-5
CASSLAGGPQNEQFF
TGTGCCAGCAGTCTAGCGGGGGGGCCTCAGAATGAGCAGTTCTTC
>TRBJ2-1|.|TRBD2|TRBV19
CASSISSGTNEQFF
TGTGCCAGTAGTATTTCTAGCGGGACCAATGAGCAGTTCTTC
>TRBJ2-7|once|TRBD2|TRBV11-2
CASSPGLAESYEQYF
TGTGCCAGCAGCCCTGGACTAGCGGAAAGCTACGAGCAGTACTTC
>TRBJ2-7|.|TRBD2|TRBV7-6
CASSLAWASGIDEQYF
TGTGCCAGCAGCTTAGCTTGGGCTAGCGGGATCGACGAGCAGTACTTC
>TRBJ1-1|.|.|TRBV18
CASSPMTGNTEAFF
TGTGCCAGCTCACCTATGACAGGAAACACTGAAGCTTTCTTT
>TRBJ1-5|.|.|TRBV2
CASSEVSVNQPQHF
TGTGCCAGCAGTGAAGTGTCGGTAAATCAGCCCCAGCATTTT
>TRBJ2-1|.|.|TRBV5-1
CASSLVRERNYNEQFF
TGCGCCAGCAGCTTGGTTCGGGAACGAAACTACAATGAGCAGTTCTTC
>TRBJ2-2|.|.|TRBV4-3
CASSPLSGAPGELFF
TGCGCCAGCAGCCCTCTTAGTGGGGCGCCCGGGGAGCTGTTTTTT
>TRBJ2-1|.|TRBD2|TRBV7-6
CASSSSRAGAGGEQFF
TGTGCCAGCAGCTCCTCGAGGGCGGGAGCAGGAGGTGAGCAGTTCTTC
>TRBJ2-2|.|TRBD1|TRBV11-3
CASSLDRSTGELFF
TGTGCCAGCAGCCTGGACAGGTCCACCGGGGAGCTGTTTTTT
>TRBJ1-2|.|.|TRBV6-5
CASSWSGLEGYGYTF
TGTGCCAGCAGTTGGTCCGGGCTGGAGGGCTATGGCTACACCTTC
>TRBJ2-7|.|.|TRBV5-1
CASSGAFSYEQYF
TGCGCCAGCAGTGGGGCCTTCTCCTACGAGCAGTACTTC
>TRBJ1-5|.|.|TRBV30
CAWSHRDNQPQHF
TGTGCCTGGAGTCACAGGGACAATCAGCCCCAGCATTTT
>TRBJ2-3|.|.|TRBV4-2
CASSQDRIGTDTQYF
TGTGCCAGCAGCCAAGATAGAATTGGCACAGATACGCAGTATTTT
>TRBJ2-1|.|.|TRBV2
CASSETSRSYNEQFF
TGTGCCAGCAGTGAAACTAGCCGCTCCTACAATGAGCAGTTCTTC
>TRBJ2-1|.|.|TRBV4-2
CASSRLGGASEQFF
TGTGCCAGCAGCCGCCTTGGGGGGGCAAGTGAGCAGTTCTTC
>TRBJ2-2|.|.|TRBV6-6
CASSVADRNTGELFF
TGTGCCAGCAGTGTAGCGGATAGAAACACCGGGGAGCTGTTTTTT
>TRBJ2-7|.|TRBD1|TRBV5-1
CASSSQGASYEQYF
TGCGCCAGCAGCTCTCAGGGGGCGTCCTACGAGCAGTACTTC